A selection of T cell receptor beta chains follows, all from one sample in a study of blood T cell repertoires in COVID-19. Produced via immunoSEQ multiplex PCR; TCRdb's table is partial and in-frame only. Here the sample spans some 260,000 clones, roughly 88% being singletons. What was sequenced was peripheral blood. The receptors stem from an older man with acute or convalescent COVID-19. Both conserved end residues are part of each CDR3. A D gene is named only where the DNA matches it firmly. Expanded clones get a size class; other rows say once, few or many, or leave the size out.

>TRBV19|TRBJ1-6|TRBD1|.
TGTGCCAGTAGTATAAGGGGGCCAGATTCACCCCTCCACTTT
CASSIRGPDSPLHF
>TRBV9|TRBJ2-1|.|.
TGTGCCAGCAGCGTAGGTACTAGCCCTCCCAATGAGCAGTTCTTC
CASSVGTSPPNEQFF
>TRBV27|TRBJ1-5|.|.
TGTGCCAGCAGTTTATCGGGGAGGGGGGAGCGGCCCCAGCATTTT
CASSLSGRGERPQHF
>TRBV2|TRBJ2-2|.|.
TGTGCCAGCTCCTTTGGCGGGTCCACCGGGGAGCTGTTTTTT
CASSFGGSTGELFF
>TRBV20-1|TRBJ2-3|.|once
TGCAGTCCACTAGTCACAGATACGCAGTATTTT
CSPLVTDTQYF
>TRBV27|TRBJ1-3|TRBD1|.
TGTGCCAGCGCCAGGTTAGGGAGAAATGGGACAGGATATTACATGATTGGAAACACCATATATTTT
CASARLGRNGTGYYMIGNTIYF
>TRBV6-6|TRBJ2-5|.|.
TGTGCCAGCAGTTACGGACACAACCAACCAGAGACCCAGTACTTC
CASSYGHNQPETQYF
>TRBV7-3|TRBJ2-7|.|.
TGTGCCAGCAGCTTAACCAGGGTAAACGAGCAGTACTTC
CASSLTRVNEQYF
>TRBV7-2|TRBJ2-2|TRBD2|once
TGTGCCAGCAGCCCCCGACTAGCGGAAGGAACCGGGGAGCTGTTTTTT
CASSPRLAEGTGELFF
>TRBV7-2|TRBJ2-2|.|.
TGTGCCAGCAGCTTAGGGACAGCGACTCGGGAGCTGTTTTTT
CASSLGTATRELFF
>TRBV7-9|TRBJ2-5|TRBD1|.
TGTGCCAGCAGCGCGACAGACAGGGCAGAGACCCAGTACTTC
CASSATDRAETQYF
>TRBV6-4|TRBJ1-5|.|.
TGTGCCAGCAGTGACCCACAAGGAGCCTTTAGCAATCAGCCCCAGCATTTT
CASSDPQGAFSNQPQHF
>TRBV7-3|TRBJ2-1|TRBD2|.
TGTGCCAGCAGCTTATCTCGGGGACTAGGAGGCTCCTACAATGAGCAGTTCTTC
CASSLSRGLGGSYNEQFF
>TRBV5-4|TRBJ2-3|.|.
TGTGCCAGCAGCACCGGACAGTCCACAGATACGCAGTATTTT
CASSTGQSTDTQYF
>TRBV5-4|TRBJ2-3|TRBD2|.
TGTGCCAGCAGCTTGGACGGGGGGGGCAGTGATACGCAGTATTTT
CASSLDGGGSDTQYF
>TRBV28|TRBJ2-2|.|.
TGTGCCACCCGGGAACAGCTAGAGACCGGGGAGCTGTTTTTT
CATREQLETGELFF